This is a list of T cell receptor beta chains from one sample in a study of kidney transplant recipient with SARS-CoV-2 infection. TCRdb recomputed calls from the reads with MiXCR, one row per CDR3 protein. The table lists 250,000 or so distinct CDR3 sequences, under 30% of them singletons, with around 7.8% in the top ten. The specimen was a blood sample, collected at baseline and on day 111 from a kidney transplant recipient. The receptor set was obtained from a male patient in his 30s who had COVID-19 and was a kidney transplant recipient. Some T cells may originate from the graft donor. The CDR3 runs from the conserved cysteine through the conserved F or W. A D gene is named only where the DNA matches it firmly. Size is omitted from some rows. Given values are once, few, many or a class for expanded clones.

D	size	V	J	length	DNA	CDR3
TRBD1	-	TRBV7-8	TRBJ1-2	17	TGTGCCAGCAGCCCGGGACGGGGACAGTACGCTAACCATGGCCACACCTTC	CASSPGRGQYANHGHTF
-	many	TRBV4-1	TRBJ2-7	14	TGCGCCAGCAGCCCCCGACCACCTGGCTACGAGCAGTACTTC	CASSPRPPGYEQYF
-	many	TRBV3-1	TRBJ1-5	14	TGTGCCAGCAGCCAAGATTTAGGCGATCAGCCCCAGCATTTT	CASSQDLGDQPQHF
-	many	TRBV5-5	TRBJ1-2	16	TGTGCCAGCCAATGGTTTGTCTCGCGAAAGACCTATGGCTACACCTTC	CASQWFVSRKTYGYTF
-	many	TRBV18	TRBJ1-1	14	TGTGCCAGCTCAATCGTGGGCGCGGGCACTGAAGCTTTCTTT	CASSIVGAGTEAFF
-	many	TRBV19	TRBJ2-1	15	TGTGCCAGTACCCTTACAGGGAGTTGGCTCAATGAGCAGTTCTTC	CASTLTGSWLNEQFF
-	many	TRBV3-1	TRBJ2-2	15	TGTGCCAGCAGCCAATCGGACCCGAGGGCCGGGGAGCTGTTTTTT	CASSQSDPRAGELFF
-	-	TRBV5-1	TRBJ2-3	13	TGCGCCAGCAGCTTGCACTACCCAGATACGCAGTATTTT	CASSLHYPDTQYF
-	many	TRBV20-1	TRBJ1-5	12	TGCAGTGCTAGCCCAGGGAATCAGCCCCAGCATTTT	CSASPGNQPQHF
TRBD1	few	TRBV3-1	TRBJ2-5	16	TGTGCCAGCAGCGGCCGGGACAGGGGGGTTCGGGAGACCCAGTACTTC	CASSGRDRGVRETQYF
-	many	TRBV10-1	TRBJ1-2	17	TGTGCCAGCAGTGGCAGCCAACGCTCTAGAAAGACCTATGGCTACACCTTC	CASSGSQRSRKTYGYTF
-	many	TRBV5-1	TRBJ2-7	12	TGCGCCAGCAGCCAGACAGAGAACGAGCAGTACTTC	CASSQTENEQYF
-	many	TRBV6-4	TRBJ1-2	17	TGTGCCAGCAGTGATCAGAACTCACACGGAAAGACCTATGGCTACACCTTC	CASSDQNSHGKTYGYTF
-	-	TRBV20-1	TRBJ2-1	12	TGCAGTGCTAGAGAGCGGGATTTTGAGCAGTTCTTC	CSARERDFEQFF
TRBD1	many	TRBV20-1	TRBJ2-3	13	TGCAGTGCTAGTAAGGGACAGAGTAATACGCAGTATTTT	CSASKGQSNTQYF
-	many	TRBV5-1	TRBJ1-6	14	TGCGCCAGCAGCTTTACCGAGGGGAGGTCACCCCTCCACTTT	CASSFTEGRSPLHF
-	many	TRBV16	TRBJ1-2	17	TGTGCCAGCAGCGGTAAACCGGTCGTTAGAAAGACCTATGGCTACACCTTC	CASSGKPVVRKTYGYTF
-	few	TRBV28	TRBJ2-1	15	TGTGCCAGCAGTTTAATCAGTAGCGCCTACAATGAGCAGTTCTTC	CASSLISSAYNEQFF
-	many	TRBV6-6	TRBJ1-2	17	TGTGCCAGCAGTGGGTATCTAGGTGGGAGAAAGACCTATGGCTACACCTTC	CASSGYLGGRKTYGYTF
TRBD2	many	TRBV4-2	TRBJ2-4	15	TGTGCCAGCAGCCAAGATGGGACTAGCCAGGGCATTCAGTACTTC	CASSQDGTSQGIQYF
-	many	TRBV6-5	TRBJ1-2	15	TGTGCCAGCAGTCAACAGGGAGGGTCTAACTATGGCTACACCTTC	CASSQQGGSNYGYTF
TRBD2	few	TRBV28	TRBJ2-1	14	TGTGCCAGCAGTCGACTAGCCCCAGGGAATGAGCAGTTCTTC	CASSRLAPGNEQFF
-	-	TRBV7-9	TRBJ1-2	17	TGTGCCAGCAGCTCAGTGCCATACCGTGGAAAGACCTATGGCTACACCTTC	CASSSVPYRGKTYGYTF
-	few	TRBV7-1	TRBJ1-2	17	TGTGCCAGCAGCGTTAATGGTCACGAGGGAAAGACCTATGGCTACACCTTC	CASSVNGHEGKTYGYTF
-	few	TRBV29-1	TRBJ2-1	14	TGCAGCGCGACCCGGGACTTAGGGGTCAATGAGCAGTTCTTC	CSATRDLGVNEQFF
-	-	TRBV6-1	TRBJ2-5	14	TGTGCCAGCAGTGAATTGAGGGTGGAAGAGACCCAGTACTTC	CASSELRVEETQYF
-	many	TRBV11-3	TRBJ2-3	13	TGTGCCAGCAGCGCTTTGGAGGCGGGTACGCAGTATTTT	CASSALEAGTQYF
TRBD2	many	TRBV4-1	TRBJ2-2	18	TGCGCCAGCAGCCAAGGGGTGCTAGCGGCCTTCTTACCCGGGGAGCTGTTTTTT	CASSQGVLAAFLPGELFF
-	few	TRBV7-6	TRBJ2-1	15	TGTGCCAGCAGCCGTAGAGAGGGCTCCTACAATGAGCAGTTCTTC	CASSRREGSYNEQFF
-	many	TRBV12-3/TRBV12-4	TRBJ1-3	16	TGTGCCAGCAGTTTTCTGGCAGGGGTTTCTGGAAACACCATATATTTT	CASSFLAGVSGNTIYF
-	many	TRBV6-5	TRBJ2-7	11	TGTGCCAGCAGTCAGGGGACAGAGCAGTACTTC	CASSQGTEQYF
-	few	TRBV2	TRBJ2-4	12	TGTGCCAGCAGTGGCAGGATAAACATTCAGTACTTC	CASSGRINIQYF
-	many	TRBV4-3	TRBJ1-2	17	TGCGCCAGCAGCTATATACCAGGACGTCGAAAGACCTATGGCTACACCTTC	CASSYIPGRRKTYGYTF
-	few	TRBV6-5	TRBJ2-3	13	TGTGCCAGCAGTTACCCCCAGTCTGGTACGCAGTATTTT	CASSYPQSGTQYF
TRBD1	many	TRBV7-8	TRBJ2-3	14	TGTGCCAGCAGCCCGGGACAGGGGGCAGATACGCAGTATTTT	CASSPGQGADTQYF
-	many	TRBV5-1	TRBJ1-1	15	TGCGCCAGCAGCTTGAATGCGGGTGCGGGGACTGAAGCTTTCTTT	CASSLNAGAGTEAFF
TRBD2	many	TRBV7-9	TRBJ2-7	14	TGTGCCAGCAGCTTCCGGACTAGTGGGTACGAGCAGTACTTC	CASSFRTSGYEQYF
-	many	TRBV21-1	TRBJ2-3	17	TGTGCCAGCAGGCGCGATATAGCTACAGTCATGCAAGATACGCAGTATTTT	CASRRDIATVMQDTQYF
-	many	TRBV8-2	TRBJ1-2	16	TGTGGCAGTCACGGGTTTGATAGCCGAAAGACCTATGGCTACACCTTC	CGSHGFDSRKTYGYTF
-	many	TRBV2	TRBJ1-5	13	TGTGCCAGCAGTGACGACAGATATCAGCCCCAGCATTTT	CASSDDRYQPQHF
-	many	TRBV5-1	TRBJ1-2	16	TGCGCCAGCACCCGGCAATCGGTTCGAAAGACCTATGGCTACACCTTC	CASTRQSVRKTYGYTF
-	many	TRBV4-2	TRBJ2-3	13	TGTGCCAGCAGCCAAGATAGAACAGATACGCAGTATTTT	CASSQDRTDTQYF
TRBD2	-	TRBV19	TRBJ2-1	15	TGTGCCAGTAGTATGGTTCTAGCGGGGGACAATGAGCAGTTCTTC	CASSMVLAGDNEQFF
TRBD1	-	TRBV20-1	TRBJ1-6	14	TGCAGTGCTGGGGGACAGGGGAAAAATTCACCCCTCCACTTT	CSAGGQGKNSPLHF
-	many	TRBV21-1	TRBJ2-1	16	TGTGCCAGCAGCAAAGCGGGCAGGGGGGCTTACAATGAGCAGTTCTTC	CASSKAGRGAYNEQFF
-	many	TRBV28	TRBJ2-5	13	TGTGCCAGCAGTTTATTGGGAAAGGAGACCCAGTACTTC	CASSLLGKETQYF
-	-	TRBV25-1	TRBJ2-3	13	TGTGCCCCCCTGAATGGTGGCACAGATACGCAGTATTTT	CAPLNGGTDTQYF
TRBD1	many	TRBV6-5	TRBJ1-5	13	TGTGCCAGCAGCAAGACAGGGCTCGAGCCCCAGCATTTT	CASSKTGLEPQHF
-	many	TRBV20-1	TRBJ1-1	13	TGCAGTGCTAGAGACAGTGGAGACACTGAAGCTTTCTTT	CSARDSGDTEAFF
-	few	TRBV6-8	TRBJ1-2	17	TGTGCCAGCAGTAGTTGTAAACGCTCTAGAAAGACCTATGGCTACACCTTC	CASSSCKRSRKTYGYTF
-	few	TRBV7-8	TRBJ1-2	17	TGTGCCAGCAGCGTTTTCCCGTTTACCCGAAAGACCTATGGCTACACCTTC	CASSVFPFTRKTYGYTF
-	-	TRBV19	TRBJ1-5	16	TGTGCCAGTAGTCCATCCGGCAGGTATAGCAATCAGCCCCAGCATTTT	CASSPSGRYSNQPQHF
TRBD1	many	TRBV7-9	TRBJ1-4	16	TGTGCCAGCAGCTTAGCGAGGGACAGCGGGGAGGAAAAACTGTTTTTT	CASSLARDSGEEKLFF
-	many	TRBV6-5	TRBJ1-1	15	TGTGCCAGCAGAGACAAGGGATCTCCTAACACTGAAGCTTTCTTT	CASRDKGSPNTEAFF
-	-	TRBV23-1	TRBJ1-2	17	TGCGCCAGCAGTACCGTGACGCTACGCAGAAAGACCTATGGCTACACCTTC	CASSTVTLRRKTYGYTF
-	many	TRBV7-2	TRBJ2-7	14	TGTGCCAGCACCCTAGGGGGACGCCCTTCCGAGCAGTACTTC	CASTLGGRPSEQYF
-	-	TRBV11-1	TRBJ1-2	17	TGTGCCAGCAGCACATGCTTTAAGGCTGGAAAGACCTATGGCTACACCTTC	CASSTCFKAGKTYGYTF